Shown below are 18 T cell receptor beta chains from a single sample sequenced in a study of spatial heterogeneity in lung cancer. Time point given: sample taken at primary tumor resection. General study findings and limits: Tracking of tumor mutation counts was seen in expanded intratumoral alpha and beta TCR counts.

TCRdb reprocessed the 5' RACE reads via MiXCR and lists one record per CDR3 protein. There are 18,000 or so distinct CDR3 sequences in the sample; 9.6% occur only once, and about 22% lies in the top ten. For these TCRs, the target antigens are not known. The input for sequencing was lung tumor tissue, taken at surgery. These TCRs come from a female donor with early-stage non-small cell lung cancer.

This clonotype was seen many times. This beta chain is an unintended read in a library built for alpha chains; its size means little. The V call is TRBV7-9, the J call TRBJ1-2; D remains unclear. The CDR3 contains 16 residues. Trimming removed 1 base at V and 2 bases at J, with 14 bases between. Germline CDR1 is SEHNR and CDR2 is FQNEAQ (reference sequence). The CDR3 sequence is CASSLGGGRSNYGYTF. CDR3 nucleotides: TGTGCCAGCAGCTTAGGGGGTGGCAGGAGCAACTATGGCTACACCTTC.

This clonotype was observed at least ten times. Because the library targeted alpha chains, this beta chain is an off-target read whose size means little. This rearrangement joins TRBV6-1 to TRBJ2-7; D gene ambiguous. In germline, CDR1 is MNHNS, CDR2 SASEGT. V lost 5 bases and J 3 bases, leaving 11 bases between the germline ends. The CDR3 is 13 amino acids. The CDR3 reads CASSSVNFYEQYF. DNA of the CDR3: TGTGCCAGCAGTTCGGTGAACTTCTACGAGCAGTACTTC.

There are many counts of this clonotype. The size of this beta chain means little, since it is a stray read in a library made for alpha chains. The chain couples TRBV29-1 to TRBJ1-2; no clear D gene. The CDR3 is made up of 15 amino acids. V gave up 3 bases and J gave up 3 bases, with 17 bases separating them. Germline loops: CDR1 SQVTM, CDR2 ANQGSEA. The CDR3: CSVDYSTSLDYGYTF. The CDR3, as DNA: TGCAGCGTTGATTATAGTACCTCCCTCGACTATGGCTACACCTTC.

Details on this clonotype: The size of this beta chain means little, since it is a stray read in a library made for alpha chains. V and J are TRBV14 and TRBJ1-6, with D unclear. Germline V gives CDR1 SGHDN, CDR2 FVKESK. V lost 0 bases and J 8 bases, leaving 5 bases between the germline ends. The CDR3 is made up of 13 amino acids. The CDR3 spells CASSQDLDSPLHF. Here the CDR3 DNA reads TGTGCCAGCAGCCAAGATCTTGATTCACCCCTCCACTTT.

On this clonotype: This beta chain is an unintended read in a library built for alpha chains; its size means little. This chain joins TRBV10-3 and TRBJ1-6; TRBD1 might be the D (6 bases). V lost 5 bases to trimming and J lost 0 bases, with 11 bases between them. Per germline, CDR1 ENHRY and CDR2 SYGVKD. This CDR3 spans 16 amino acids. The CDR3 reads CAISSDRSSYNSPLHF. CDR3 DNA sequence: TGTGCCATCAGTAGTGACAGGAGCTCCTATAATTCACCCCTCCACTTT.

A word on this clonotype: This beta chain turned up in a library designed for alpha chains; as an off-target read, its abundance says little. The gene calls are TRBV20-1 and TRBJ2-7; perhaps TRBD2 as D (5 bases). The germline V gene encodes CDR1 DFQATT and CDR2 SNEGSKA (reference sequence). The CDR3 extends over 12 amino acids. Trimming took 3 bases from V and 10 from J, leaving 16 bases between them. The DNA of the CDR3 is TGCAGTGCTAGGTCGGCTTCGGGAATACAGTACTTC. Residues: CSARSASGIQYF.

This clonotype was seen many times. This beta chain is an off-target read within a library intended for alpha chains, so its frequency means little. The chain is built from TRBV11-2 and TRBJ1-5; D is undetermined. V lost 1 base to trimming and J lost 2 bases, with 9 bases between them. This CDR3 is built from 15 residues. Germline CDR1 reads SGHAT; CDR2 reads FQNNGV. Here the CDR3 reads CASSLGPGGNQPQHF. The CDR3 DNA is TGTGCCAGCAGCTTAGGTCCAGGAGGCAATCAGCCCCAGCATTTT.

This clonotype showed up many times. This beta chain slipped into a library made for alpha chains as a stray read, so its size is not meaningful. The CDR3 DNA sequence: TGTGCCAGTAGTATAGTAGGACGGGATAGCAATCAGCCCCAGCATTTT. Its protein is CASSIVGRDSNQPQHF. This chain joins TRBV19 and TRBJ1-5, with D hard to call. Germline-derived CDR1 and CDR2 are LNHDA and SQIVND (reference sequence). V was trimmed by 1 base and J by 0 bases, leaving 10 bases between them. CDR3 length: 16 amino acids.

On this clonotype: A library prepared for alpha chains yielded this beta chain as an off-target read; its size is of little meaning. The J gene is TRBJ2-2, the V gene TRBV14; no reliable D call. CDR3 size: 12 residues. The V and J ends lost 4 bases and 9 bases respectively, with 9 bases between them. Germline lookup yields CDR1 SGHDN and CDR2 FVKESK. CDR3 in DNA: TGTGCCAGCAGCCCCTCGGGCCGGGAGCTGTTTTTT. This encodes CASSPSGRELFF. Full variable domain (remainder filled in from reference TRBV14 and TRBJ2-2): EAGVTQFPSHSVIEKGQTVTLRCDPISGHDNLYWYRRVMGKEIKFLLHFVKESKQDESGMPNNRFLAERTGGTYSTLKVQPAELEDSGVYFCASSPSGRELFFGEGSRLTVL.

To note about this clonotype: This beta chain represents an off-target read in a library built for alpha chains; its size is of limited meaning. The V and J genes are TRBV11-2 and TRBJ1-1, with D hard to call. The CDR3 has 13 amino acids. Germline assignment: CDR1 SGHAT and CDR2 FQNNGV. V lost 2 bases to trimming and J lost 9 bases, with 13 bases between them. DNA for the CDR3: TGTGCCAGCAGCTTAACGGGTACGGGCCAAGCTTTCTTT. Translated, it gives CASSLTGTGQAFF.

This clonotype was seen ten or more times. The library was built for alpha chains, so this beta chain is an off-target read and its size means little. The J gene is TRBJ1-2, the V gene TRBV9; unclear D gene. Germline V gene sequence: CDR1 SGDLS, CDR2 YYNGEE. Trimming cost V 0 bases and J 4 bases, with 10 bases left between them. The CDR3 is made up of 14 amino acids. The CDR3 here is CASSVAGEGYGYTF. CDR3 in DNA: TGTGCCAGCAGCGTAGCTGGGGAGGGCTATGGCTACACCTTC.

This clonotype was seen more than once but under ten times. The size of this beta chain means little, since it is a stray read in a library made for alpha chains. The V call is TRBV20-1, the J call TRBJ1-2; 7 positions agree with TRBD1. Per germline, CDR1 DFQATT and CDR2 SNEGSKA (reference sequence). The CDR3 runs 14 residues. V lost 3 bases and J lost 9; bases outside the gene matches: 13. CDR3 region: CSASNIRDSRSYTF. As DNA, the CDR3 is TGCAGTGCTAGTAACATCCGGGACAGCCGAAGCTACACCTTC.

To note about this clonotype: This beta chain came through as a stray read in a library set up for alpha chains, and its size says little. The CDR3 nucleotides read TGCGCCAGCAGCGAAGACTTCAGGAACACTGAAGCTTTCTTT. Translating gives CASSEDFRNTEAFF. This sequence joins TRBV5-1 and TRBJ1-1; no firm D call. The CDR3 is 14 amino acids. CDR1 and CDR2 from the germline V gene are SGHRS and YFSETQ. V was clipped by 4 bases and J by 1 base, with 11 bases between them.

Comment on this clonotype: This beta chain is a stray sequence in a library constructed for alpha chains; its clone size is not meaningful. The genes are TRBV24-1 and TRBJ2-1, with TRBD1 matching over 7 bases. Germline-derived CDR1 and CDR2 are KGHDR and SFDVKD. The CDR3 runs to 13 residues. Trimming removed 10 bases from V and 13 bases from J; junction bases left unmatched: 15. CDR3: CATRDRAFGLQFF. Here the CDR3 DNA reads TGTGCCACAAGGGACAGAGCATTTGGGTTACAGTTCTTC.

In regard to this clonotype: In a library made to pick up alpha chains, this beta chain is a stray read with a size that means little. As DNA, the CDR3 is TGTGCCAGCAGCAATAGGGACTTCAATAGTGTGAATACGCAGTATTTT. It yields the protein CASSNRDFNSVNTQYF. The genes are TRBV28 and TRBJ2-3; perhaps TRBD2 as D (6 bases). The CDR3 totals 16 residues. Trimming shortened V by 6 bases and J by 7 bases, and 23 bases separated the two germline ends. From germline, CDR1 is MDHEN and CDR2 SYDVKM.

This clonotype is deemed medium-sized (0.01 to 0.1%). Because the library targeted alpha chains, this beta chain is an off-target read whose size means little. This chain joins TRBV7-9 and TRBJ2-7, with D hard to call. The germline V gene encodes CDR1 SEHNR and CDR2 FQNEAQ (reference sequence). V lost 5 bases and J 2 bases, leaving 13 bases between the germline ends. This CDR3 spans 14 amino acids. The CDR3 region has the DNA TGTGCCAGCAGCCACCCCGGGTTACCCTACGAGCAGTACTTC. Its translation: CASSHPGLPYEQYF.

Comments on this clonotype: Its ends do not fully match the called genes, so a read error is possible. Since it is a stray read in a library aimed at alpha chains, this beta chain has a size that is not meaningful. J is TRBJ1-6 and V is TRBV9, with D possibly matching TRBD1 (6 bases). The CDR3 sequence is 14 residues long. CDR1 and CDR2 from the germline V gene are SGDLS and YYNGEE. CDR3 in amino acids: CASSQTTGNSALHF. CDR3 DNA: TGTGCCAGCAGCCAAACTACAGGGAATTCAGCCCTCCACTTT.

This clonotype turned up a few times. This beta chain represents an off-target read in a library built for alpha chains; its size is of limited meaning. V is TRBV4-3 and J is TRBJ1-3; D possibly corresponds to TRBD1 (5 bases). The CDR3 loop spans 16 amino acids. CDR1 is LGHNA, CDR2 YSLEER, per germline. The ends were cut back, 1 base at V and 0 bases at J, with 10 bases in the middle. The CDR3 nucleotides read TGCGCCAGCAGCCAAGGAGCAGGGAGCTCTGGAAACACCATATATTTT. It encodes CASSQGAGSSGNTIYF.